This TCR beta chain was sequenced in a study of shared clonotypes between healthy human individuals. The CDR3 consists of 13 residues. Per the germline V gene, CDR1 is MDHEN and CDR2 is SYDVKM. V lost 2 bases and J 8 bases, leaving 12 bases between the germline ends. The table came from immunoSEQ multiplex PCR; TCRdb's copy has only in-frame clones and leaves some out. Seen here are about 380,000 clones, 96% observed once, and the top ten hold approximately 0.32%. This TCR was sampled from a man aged 25-45 years in good health. Source material: memory CD8+ T cells sorted from blood. Stated subset: CD45RO+ cells pooled with CCR7-negative TemRA cells. The V gene is TRBV28, the J gene TRBJ1-2, with D possibly matching TRBD1 (5 bases). This CDR3 reads CASSLGDSRGYTF. The CDR3, as DNA: TGTGCCAGCAGTTTAGGAGACAGTCGCGGCTACACCTTC.